This TCR beta chain was found in a study of blood T cell repertoires in COVID-19. This clone has more than one count but fewer than ten. In the authors' methods: Using reference gene primer amplification, nucleated cell counts were estimated. The method was immunoSEQ multiplex PCR; TCRdb's version includes in-frame clones alone and lacks a portion of them. The V and J calls and clone size are taken from that table; D and trimming were inferred from the DNA. Of tens of thousands of clones in the sample, 70% to 90% were seen once. Trimming cost V 5 bases and J 6 bases; bases outside gene matches: 8. CDR3 length equals 13 residues. From germline, CDR1 is GTSNPN and CDR2 SVGIG (reference sequence).

The chain recombines TRBV30 with TRBJ2-7; 9 nucleotides agree with TRBD1. The clonotype originates from a human donor in a cohort sampled during active COVID-19. The material sequenced was peripheral blood. The CDR3 loop is CAWLPGTGSEQYF. CDR3 nucleotides: TGTGCCTGGCTTCCCGGGACAGGGTCCGAGCAGTACTTC.